A single sample gave rise to the 25 T cell receptor beta chains below, sequenced in a study of cytomegalovirus exposure and HLA in healthy donors. This PCR relied on a set of 60 Vbeta primers and 13 Jbeta primers. Measured with immunoSEQ multiplex PCR; TCRdb has only the in-frame clones, and not every one. The sample records under 300,000 clones, roughly 70% being singletons. Sample: PBMCs. The origin of the receptors is a female donor in good health and CMV-seronegative.

V and J are TRBV5-6 and TRBJ2-2, with D uncertain. The germline CDR1 and CDR2 sequences are SGHDT and YYEEEE. V was pared by 4 bases and J by 6 bases, with 7 bases between. The CDR3 spans 12 residues. CDR3 sequence (DNA): TGTGCCAGCAGCCAACAGTCCGGGGAGCTGTTTTTT. Protein sequence: CASSQQSGELFF.

This chain connects TRBV11-3 to TRBJ2-5; TRBD1 is a possible D gene (6 bases). The J call may be incorrect, as the DNA end agrees better with TRBJ2-7. The CDR3 loop spans 13 amino acids. From germline, CDR1 is SGHNT and CDR2 YENEEA. The CDR3 nucleotides are TGTGCCAGCAGCACCAGGGGAATCTACGAGCAGTACTTC. It encodes CASSTRGIYEQYF.

Only one count was recorded for this clone. The V call is TRBV19, the J call TRBJ2-2, with D maybe TRBD2 (6 bases). The germline V gene encodes CDR1 LNHDA and CDR2 SQIVND (reference sequence). This CDR3 is built from 12 residues. Trimming stripped 5 bases from V and 10 bases from J, with 11 bases between. CDR3 region: CASSLPGLELFF. As DNA, the CDR3 is TGTGCCAGTAGTCTACCGGGACTGGAGCTGTTTTTT. Based on the CDR3 plus reference TRBV19 and TRBJ2-2, the full variable domain is DGGITQSPKYLFRKEGQNVTLSCEQNLNHDAMYWYRQDPGQGLRLIYYSQIVNDFQKGDIAEGYSVSREKKESFPLTVTSAQKNPTAFYLCASSLPGLELFFGEGSRLTVL.

DNA of the CDR3: TGTGCCAGCGGTCCACGGCTAGGATATGGAGATACGCAGTATTTT. This sequence encodes CASGPRLGYGDTQYF. The chain recombines TRBV28 with TRBJ2-3; D remains unclear. Deletions cut 8 bases from V and 5 bases from J, with 20 bases between. The CDR3 has 15 amino acids. The germline gives CDR1 MDHEN, CDR2 SYDVKM.

This clone has a handful of counts. This rearrangement joins TRBV7-9 to TRBJ2-1, with D perhaps matching TRBD2 (6 bases). Germline CDR1 SEHNR, CDR2 FQNEAQ (reference sequence). The CDR3 spans 16 residues. V lost 2 bases, J lost 0 bases, and 11 bases lay in between. Written as DNA, the CDR3 is TGTGCCAGCAGCTTATTCCTAGCGAGCTCCTACAATGAGCAGTTCTTC. Protein product: CASSLFLASSYNEQFF.

This clone was found a few times. V and J are TRBV5-1 and TRBJ2-7; possibly TRBD1 for D (6 bases). The V gene lost 4 bases and the J gene lost 0 bases, with 17 bases spanning the gap. Germline CDR1 reads SGHRS; CDR2 reads YFSETQ. The CDR3 spans 16 residues. The CDR3 here is CASSPGVLAFSYEQYF. The CDR3 DNA sequence: TGCGCCAGCAGCCCAGGGGTACTGGCCTTCTCCTACGAGCAGTACTTC.

In this sample, this clone turned up a few times. The chain joins TRBV13 to TRBJ2-1, with 9 positions matching TRBD1. CDR1 PRHDT and CDR2 FYEKMQ come from the germline V gene (reference sequence). Trimming took 5 bases from V and 8 from J; bases not matched to a gene: 13. The CDR3 is 16 amino acids. In DNA form, the CDR3 reads TGTGCCAGCAGCCATGGGACAGGGAGGCCCTTGGATGAGCAGTTCTTC. Encoded protein: CASSHGTGRPLDEQFF.

This clone turned up a few times. This chain connects TRBV5-1 to TRBJ2-1; 10 bases agree with TRBD2. Per germline, CDR1 SGHRS and CDR2 YFSETQ. There are 15 residues in the CDR3. Trimming cost V 4 bases and J 8 bases; bases outside gene matches: 9. The CDR3 protein is CASSQLAGSWDEQFF. Written as DNA, the CDR3 is TGCGCCAGCAGCCAACTAGCGGGGAGTTGGGATGAGCAGTTCTTC.

In nucleotides, the CDR3 is TGTGCCAGCAGCGAGACTAGCCACCCTTCCAATGAGCAGTTCTTC. Protein product: CASSETSHPSNEQFF. The V call is TRBV9, the J call TRBJ2-1; 7 bases map to TRBD2. This CDR3 is 15 amino acids long. V shed 3 bases, J shed 6 bases, and the junction held 9 bases outside the gene matches. CDR1 SGDLS and CDR2 YYNGEE come from the germline V gene.

This chain's CDR3 is CASRLFRDTDTQYF. The CDR3 region has the DNA TGTGCCAGCCGACTTTTTAGAGACACAGATACGCAGTATTTT. The chain employs TRBV27 and TRBJ2-3; D is undetermined. Germline CDR1 and CDR2: MNHEY and SMNVEV (reference sequence). The CDR3 spans 14 residues. Trimming took 8 bases from V and 2 from J, leaving 14 bases between them.

The J gene is TRBJ1-4, the V gene TRBV2; TRBD1 matches 8 bases. In germline, CDR1 is SNHLY, CDR2 FYNNEI. The CDR3 covers 16 residues. V lost 7 bases and J lost 2; bases outside the gene matches: 9. In nucleotides, the CDR3 is TGTGCCAGCACTGGACAGGGACATTACACTAATGAAAAACTGTTTTTT. Translating gives CASTGQGHYTNEKLFF.

DNA for the CDR3: TGTGCCAGCAGTGAACTCCCACTTAACACTGAAGCTTTCTTT. Encoded protein: CASSELPLNTEAFF. This sequence joins TRBV6-1 and TRBJ1-1; D not certain. Germline loops: CDR1 MNHNS, CDR2 SASEGT. Trimming stripped 2 bases from V and 2 bases from J, with 9 bases between. There are 14 residues in the CDR3.

The rearrangement uses TRBV6-5 and TRBJ2-1; 8 bases match TRBD2. Per germline, CDR1 MNHEY and CDR2 SVGAGI. The CDR3 length is 15 residues. V trimming: 6 bases; J trimming: 6 bases; junction bases outside the gene matches: 10. This chain's CDR3 is CASSPPAAGGNEQFF. The CDR3 region has the DNA TGTGCCAGCAGCCCGCCAGCGGCGGGGGGCAATGAGCAGTTCTTC.

The rearrangement links TRBV5-1 to TRBJ2-3; D might be TRBD2 (6 bases). V lost 7 bases and J 2 bases, leaving 14 bases between the germline ends. The V gene's germline CDR1 is SGHRS and CDR2 YFSETQ. This CDR3 comprises 14 residues. The CDR3 DNA sequence: TGCGCCAGCGCCTGGGACTCCCCCACAGATACGCAGTATTTT. Its protein product is CASAWDSPTDTQYF.

This chain links TRBV27 with TRBJ1-2; 8 bases align to TRBD1. Germline assignment: CDR1 MNHEY and CDR2 SMNVEV (reference sequence). The ends lost 10 bases at V and 6 bases at J; junction bases unmatched: 7. This CDR3 comprises 12 residues. CDR3 amino acids: CATYRTGNGYTF. CDR3 nucleotide sequence: TGTGCCACCTACCGGACAGGGAATGGCTACACCTTC.

The rearrangement uses TRBV28 and TRBJ1-2, with D unresolved. CDR1 MDHEN and CDR2 SYDVKM come from the germline V gene. The CDR3 has 13 residues. V was trimmed by 1 base and J by 5 bases, leaving 8 bases between them. The CDR3 here is CASSLSSPYGYTF. As DNA, the CDR3 is TGTGCCAGCAGTTTATCTTCCCCTTATGGCTACACCTTC.

This chain uses TRBV4-2 with TRBJ2-1, with a weak D call TRBD2 (5 bases). The germline CDR1 and CDR2 sequences are LGHNA and YNFKEQ. The CDR3 has 17 residues. V dropped 0 bases and J dropped 3 bases, with 15 bases sitting between them. The CDR3 DNA sequence: TGTGCCAGCAGCCAAGAGGAGCGGCAGGCCAACTACAATGAGCAGTTCTTC. Amino acids: CASSQEERQANYNEQFF.

This clone came up a few times. V is TRBV19 and J is TRBJ1-5; D gene unclear. CDR1 LNHDA and CDR2 SQIVND come from the germline V gene (reference sequence). The CDR3 loop spans 15 amino acids. V was clipped by 4 bases and J by 3 bases, with 13 bases between them. The CDR3 DNA reads TGTGCCAGTAGTAGTGGTCAGGTCCCCAATCAGCCCCAGCATTTT. This codes for CASSSGQVPNQPQHF.

J is TRBJ1-1 and V is TRBV7-9, with D possibly matching TRBD1 (6 bases). Per the germline V gene, CDR1 is SEHNR and CDR2 is FQNEAQ (reference sequence). The CDR3 is 12 amino acids. Trimming removed 7 bases from V and 5 bases from J, with 11 bases in between. CDR3 nucleotide sequence: TGTGCCAGCACCCAGGGGCTAACTGAAGCTTTCTTT. Residues: CASTQGLTEAFF.

The genes are TRBV27 and TRBJ2-4; the D gene is possibly TRBD1 (5 bases). CDR3 length: 17 amino acids. The V and J ends lost 2 bases and 4 bases respectively, with 18 bases between them. CDR1 and CDR2 from the germline V gene are MNHEY and SMNVEV (reference sequence). The CDR3 reads CASSLKPVGQGKNIQYF. CDR3 coding DNA: TGTGCCAGCAGTTTAAAGCCCGTCGGCCAGGGAAAAAACATTCAGTACTTC.

As regards this clone: The identical CDR3 is also encoded by other nucleotide sequences in the sample. The genes are TRBV19 and TRBJ1-1; weak D call: TRBD1 (6 bases). The CDR3 runs to 15 residues. V lost 5 bases and J 2 bases, leaving 15 bases between the germline ends. CDR1 and CDR2 from the germline V gene are LNHDA and SQIVND (reference sequence). In nucleotides, the CDR3 is TGTGCCAGTAGTCCCCAGACAGGAGATAACACTGAAGCTTTCTTT. The encoded protein is CASSPQTGDNTEAFF.

The chain joins TRBV7-2 to TRBJ2-2, with D perhaps TRBD2 (5 bases). The germline CDR1 and CDR2 sequences are SGHTA and FQGNSA. Trimming removed 5 bases at V and 2 bases at J, with 9 bases between. The CDR3 runs to 14 residues. DNA for the CDR3: TGTGCCAGCAGCCCACGGACTAACACCGGGGAGCTGTTTTTT. This gives the protein CASSPRTNTGELFF.

The chain links TRBV11-2 to TRBJ1-1, with D possibly being TRBD1 (5 bases). Trimming pared 5 bases from V and 11 bases from J, leaving 15 bases between. The CDR3 sequence is 12 residues long. The germline V gene has CDR1 SGHAT and CDR2 FQNNGV. In DNA form, the CDR3 reads TGTGCCAGCAGCCCCGATTCGACAGTCGCTTTCTTT. This translates into CASSPDSTVAFF.

The rearrangement links TRBV7-9 to TRBJ2-5, with 10 nucleotides matching TRBD2. Germline V lookup: CDR1 SEHNR, CDR2 FQNEAQ (reference sequence). This CDR3 is 16 amino acids long. The J segment lost 1 base and the V segment lost 1 base, leaving 3 bases of the junction unmatched. The CDR3 DNA is TGTGCCAGCAGCTTAGATGGACTAGCGGCCCAAGAGACCCAGTACTTC. Translated: CASSLDGLAAQETQYF.

The J gene is TRBJ1-2, the V gene TRBV2; TRBD1 matches 7 bases. Germline V gene sequence: CDR1 SNHLY, CDR2 FYNNEI. V shed 8 bases and J 4 bases; nucleotides not matched to a gene: 10. This CDR3 has 14 residues. CDR3 in DNA: TGTGCCAGCCAAAACCTGGGACAGACCTATGGCTACACCTTC. It specifies CASQNLGQTYGYTF.